A single sample gave rise to the 5 T cell receptor beta chains below, sequenced in a study of response to subunit inactivated influenza vaccine. MiXCR, applied by TCRdb to the RT-PCR reads, yields one record per CDR3 protein. The table lists approximately 530,000 distinct CDR3 sequences, less than 10% of them singletons, with 10% to 15% in the top ten. The sample consisted of PBMCs from blood, taken less than 25 months after vaccination. These receptors all come from a man in his fifties or sixties who received an inactivated influenza vaccine.

This clonotype was found many times. The CDR3 nucleotides read TGTGCCACCAGCAGAGATAGGCAGATGATGAACACTGAAGCTTTCTTT. Translation gives CATSRDRQMMNTEAFF. V is TRBV15 and J is TRBJ1-1; no clear D. This CDR3 contains 16 residues. Germline V gene data show CDR1 as LNHNV and CDR2 as YYDKDF (reference sequence). V lost 0 bases and J 0 bases, leaving 11 bases between the germline ends.

This clonotype was counted between two and nine times. The chain carries TRBV20-1 and TRBJ2-7, with D possibly TRBD2 on 6 matching bases. V was shortened by 0 bases and J by 2 bases, with 17 bases between the two germline ends. CDR3 length: 16 amino acids. Germline loops: CDR1 DFQATT, CDR2 SNEGSKA (reference sequence). The CDR3: CSARDGGVSGTYEQYF. CDR3 sequence (DNA): TGCAGTGCTAGAGATGGGGGTGTTAGCGGAACCTACGAGCAGTACTTC.

This clonotype has ten or more counts. This chain links TRBV6-5 with TRBJ2-7, with unresolved D. Germline values: CDR1 MNHEY, CDR2 SVGAGI. CDR3 length: 11 residues. Trimming cost V 6 bases and J 4 bases, with 7 bases left between them. This CDR3 reads CASSDQYEQYF. CDR3 coding DNA: TGTGCCAGCAGCGATCAATACGAGCAGTACTTC.

A few counts support this clonotype. The CDR3 nucleotides read TGCAGTGCTAGACGTGCAGGGAACTACGAGCAGTACTTC. As protein: CSARRAGNYEQYF. This rearrangement joins TRBV20-1 to TRBJ2-7; D may be TRBD1 (5 bases). The V gene lost 2 bases and the J gene lost 3 bases, with 11 bases spanning the gap. The length of the CDR3 is 13 residues. The germline gives CDR1 DFQATT, CDR2 SNEGSKA (reference sequence).

This rearrangement joins TRBV6-5 to TRBJ1-1; TRBD1 might be the D (5 bases). With 2 bases removed from V and 2 bases from J, the gap between germline ends came to 18 bases. The CDR3 extends over 17 amino acids. Per the germline V gene, CDR1 is MNHEY and CDR2 is SVGAGI. In DNA, the CDR3 is TGTGCCAGCAGTTACCGAGGGTCCGGGGCAGTTAACACTGAAGCTTTCTTT. Its translation: CASSYRGSGAVNTEAFF.